What follows is one TCR beta chain and its context. V was clipped by 8 bases and J by 9 bases; unmatched bases: 21. This CDR3 has 16 amino acids. Germline V gene data show CDR1 as MNHEY and CDR2 as SMNVEV (reference sequence). The data derive from a study of blood T cell repertoires in COVID-19. On the study more broadly: Samples came from the United States, Italy and Spain, spanning acute and convalescent COVID-19.

Methods used by the authors: Estimation of nucleated cell counts relied on the amplification of reference gene primers. Sequencing used immunoSEQ multiplex PCR; TCRdb keeps in-frame clones, though not all of them. From that table come the V and J calls and clone size; the DNA was used to work out D and trimming. The table has around 30,000 clones, around 63% seen once. The rearrangement joins TRBV27 to TRBJ2-5, with 7 bases aligning to TRBD2. The sample taken for sequencing was peripheral blood. The origin of this receptor is a human donor in a cohort sampled during active COVID-19. CDR3 in DNA: TGTGCCAGCTCCCCTTTTGCCGTAAGCGGGACCGTGGCCCAGTACTTC. Its protein product is CASSPFAVSGTVAQYF.